Each of the 20 T cell receptor beta chains below was sequenced from the same sample in a study of regulatory T cells in long-lasting Graves disease. Library construction for TCR beta used iRepertoire HTBI primers and Arm-PCR of CDR3 regions. MiXCR, run by TCRdb on the multiplex PCR reads, gives a single entry per CDR3 protein. The profile covers about 450,000 distinct CDR3 sequences, with around 15% appearing a single time and approximately 15% taken by the ten largest. Time point in this sample: newly diagnosed GD, antithyroid drugs for less than 3 months. Making the TCR library involved RNA that had been extracted from PBMCs. The same data also contributed to another study, on T cells in Graves' hyperthyroidism and ophthalmopathy.

The sequences come from peripheral blood mononuclear cells (PBMCs), collected at new diagnosis, from a patient treated with antithyroid drugs. The receptors here all came from a woman aged 45 to 65 with Graves disease.

Concerning this clonotype: An end of the junction differs from the germline gene, which may be a read error. V and J are TRBV2 and TRBJ2-3, with D perhaps matching TRBD1 or TRBD2 (5 bases each). CDR1 is SNHLY, CDR2 FYNNEI, per germline. This CDR3 is built from 14 residues. The CDR3 loop reads CASKRTSSTGTQYF. The CDR3 nucleotides read TGTGCCAGCAAAAGAACCTCTAGCACAGGTACGCAGTATTTT. Complete variable domain (other parts from reference TRBV2 and TRBJ2-3): EPEVTQTPSHQVTQMGQEVILRCVPISNHLYFYWYRQILGQKVEFLVSFYNNEISEKSEIFDDQFSVERPDGSNFTLKIRSTKLEDSAMYFCASKRTSSTGTQYFGPGTRLTVL.

This clonotype was seen just once. V gene TRBV19 combines with J gene TRBJ2-3; no clear D. V was pared by 7 bases and J by 3 bases, with 29 bases between. The CDR3 sequence is 19 residues long. CDR1 LNHDA and CDR2 SQIVND come from the germline V gene (reference sequence). The CDR3 region is CASIKCPNLVSVGTDTQYF. CDR3 sequence (DNA): TGTGCCAGTATCAAATGCCCCAATCTAGTGAGCGTGGGTACAGATACGCAGTATTTT.

Many counts were recorded for this clonotype. The genes are TRBV29-1 and TRBJ1-3; D is unclear. This CDR3 region has 13 residues. Germline CDR1 SQVTM, CDR2 ANQGSEA. The V gene lost 3 bases and the J gene lost 2 bases, with 8 bases spanning the gap. The CDR3 here is CSVDSGTGNTIYF. The CDR3 nucleotides are TGCAGCGTTGACTCGGGGACTGGAAACACCATATATTTT.

The sample holds a few counts of this clonotype. The CDR3 spells CAISEHPPTSGRFLNNEQFF. The CDR3 DNA follows: TGTGCCATCAGTGAACATCCTCCGACTAGCGGGAGGTTTCTTAACAATGAGCAGTTCTTC. This chain links TRBV10-3 with TRBJ2-1; 13 nucleotides line up with TRBD2. The length of the CDR3 is 20 residues. V gave up 3 bases and J gave up 5 bases; unmatched junction bases: 16. The germline V gene encodes CDR1 ENHRY and CDR2 SYGVKD.

The chain joins TRBV9 to TRBJ1-5; D remains unclear. CDR1 is SGDLS, CDR2 YYNGEE, per germline. V shed 5 bases and J shed 5 bases, with 14 bases lying between them. The length of the CDR3 is 14 residues. The CDR3 DNA reads as TGTGCCAGCAGTTCGGGGAGAATAGATCAGCCCCAGCATTTT. Protein: CASSSGRIDQPQHF.

The V call is TRBV29-1, the J call TRBJ2-1, with 12 bases aligning to TRBD2. This CDR3 has 16 amino acids. Germline CDR1 SQVTM, CDR2 ANQGSEA. The trim removed 4 bases at V and 5 bases at J, leaving 9 bases unmatched. DNA for the CDR3: TGCAGCGTTGTAGCCCGTCTAGCGGGAGGGAACAATGAGCAGTTCTTC. Its protein product is CSVVARLAGGNNEQFF.

This clonotype was counted at least ten times. CDR3 in amino acids: CASSTISVDEQFF. CDR3 bases: TGTGCCAGCAGCACCATCTCAGTCGATGAGCAGTTCTTC. The V and J genes are TRBV11-2 and TRBJ2-1, with D uncertain. CDR3 length equals 13 residues. Germline assignment: CDR1 SGHAT and CDR2 FQNNGV. Trimming took off 5 bases at V and 8 bases at J, with 13 bases between the two ends.

This clonotype has just a few counts. The chain employs TRBV28 and TRBJ1-3, with D uncertain. V was cut by 2 bases and J by 2 bases, with 13 bases left in between. There are 16 residues in the CDR3. Germline assignment: CDR1 MDHEN and CDR2 SYDVKM. The CDR3 DNA follows: TGTGCCAGCAGTTTAGTGCGTTGGGGAACTGGAAACACCATATATTTT. Its translation is CASSLVRWGTGNTIYF. Full variable domain (rest looked up from reference TRBV28 and TRBJ1-3): DVKVTQSSRYLVKRTGEKVFLECVQDMDHENMFWYRQDPGLGLRLIYFSYDVKMKEKGDIPEGYSVSREKKERFSLILESASTNQTSMYLCASSLVRWGTGNTIYFGEGSWLTVV.

V gene TRBV29-1 combines with J gene TRBJ1-1; 8 positions match TRBD1. Trimming removed 2 bases from V and 7 bases from J; junction bases left unmatched: 9. CDR3 length equals 14 residues. Looked up from germline, CDR1 is SQVTM and CDR2 is ANQGSEA. CDR3 nucleotide sequence: TGCAGCGTTGAAATTGGCCAGGGGGCTAATGAAGCTTTCTTT. It yields the protein CSVEIGQGANEAFF.

CDR3 in DNA: TGTGCCAGCAGCTTAAAGCAGGGCGGCATGGAAGAAAAACTGTTTTTT. The encoded protein is CASSLKQGGMEEKLFF. The chain couples TRBV7-2 to TRBJ1-4, with D perhaps TRBD1 (5 bases). The germline V gene encodes CDR1 SGHTA and CDR2 FQGNSA. Trimming took off 2 bases at V and 8 bases at J, with 18 bases between the two ends. CDR3 size: 16 residues. Combining the CDR3 with reference TRBV7-2 and TRBJ1-4 gives the whole variable domain GAGVSQSPSNKVTEKGKDVELRCDPISGHTALYWYRQSLGQGLEFLIYFQGNSAPDKSGLPSDRFSAERTGGSVSTLTIQRTQQEDSAVYLCASSLKQGGMEEKLFFGSGTQLSVL.

This clonotype was observed many times. The V gene is TRBV11-2, the J gene TRBJ2-7, with 9 bases fitting TRBD2. J was trimmed by 2 bases and V by 4 bases; bases with no gene match: 6. The CDR3 is 15 residues long. Germline CDR1 is SGHAT and CDR2 is FQNNGV. CDR3 region: CASSYQAGGTYEQYF. In DNA form, the CDR3 reads TGTGCCAGCAGCTACCAAGCGGGAGGTACCTACGAGCAGTACTTC.

For this clonotype: Since a much larger clone is just one base distant, this may be a read error. The chain is built from TRBV13 and TRBJ2-7, with 12 positions matching TRBD2. The CDR3 is 16 amino acids. V was clipped by 3 bases and J by 5 bases; unmatched bases: 8. Germline V lookup: CDR1 PRHDT, CDR2 FYEKMQ (reference sequence). CDR3 sequence (DNA): TGTGCCAGCAGCTTTAGACTAGCGGGAGTGCGGAACGAGCAGTACTTC. Amino acids: CASSFRLAGVRNEQYF.

This clonotype has a handful of counts. This chain connects TRBV28 to TRBJ2-7; 10 bases are a match to TRBD1. Per the germline V gene, CDR1 is MDHEN and CDR2 is SYDVKM. The CDR3 consists of 15 residues. The V gene end was trimmed by 2 bases and the J gene end by 5 bases; junction bases not matched to a gene: 6. The chain's CDR3 is CASSLETGGKDEQYF. CDR3 sequence (DNA): TGTGCCAGCAGTTTAGAGACAGGGGGCAAGGACGAGCAGTACTTC.

Turning to this clonotype: A much larger clone is a single base away; this may be a read error. V and J are TRBV11-2 and TRBJ2-3; no definite D call. The CDR3 is 13 amino acids. Germline V gives CDR1 SGHAT, CDR2 FQNNGV. The CDR3 spells CASSLVTTDTQCF. The CDR3, as DNA: TGTGCCAGCAGCTTAGTCACTACAGATACGCAGTGTTTT. Complete variable domain (other parts from reference TRBV11-2 and TRBJ2-3): EAGVAQSPRYKIIEKRQSVAFWCNPISGHATLYWYQQILGQGPKLLIQFQNNGVVDDSQLPKDRFSAERLKGVDSTLKIQPAKLEDSAVYLCASSLVTTDTQCFGPGTRLTVL.

The table lists this clonotype with many counts. The chain couples TRBV30 to TRBJ1-4; D unclear. The CDR3 totals 15 residues. Germline V gene sequence: CDR1 GTSNPN, CDR2 SVGIG (reference sequence). Trimming cost V 0 bases and J 10 bases, with 18 bases left between them. CDR3 region: CAWSVRGLRLGKLFF. The CDR3 bases are TGTGCCTGGAGTGTACGTGGGCTCCGTTTAGGAAAACTGTTTTTT. Combining the CDR3 with reference TRBV30 and TRBJ1-4 gives the whole variable domain SQTIHQWPATLVQPVGSPLSLECTVEGTSNPNLYWYRQAAGRGLQLLFYSVGIGQISSEVPQNLSASRPQDRQFILSSKKLLLSDSGFYLCAWSVRGLRLGKLFFGSGTQLSVL.

This chain links TRBV11-2 with TRBJ1-3; no clear D gene. The germline V and J ends were trimmed by 5 bases and 2 bases, with 10 bases remaining between them. From germline, CDR1 is SGHAT and CDR2 FQNNGV. This CDR3 spans 14 amino acids. The CDR3 DNA reads as TGTGCCAGCAGCCCCGGGGTTGCTGGAAACACCATATATTTT. Translating it yields CASSPGVAGNTIYF. Supplemented by reference TRBV11-2 and TRBJ1-3, the full variable domain reads EAGVAQSPRYKIIEKRQSVAFWCNPISGHATLYWYQQILGQGPKLLIQFQNNGVVDDSQLPKDRFSAERLKGVDSTLKIQPAKLEDSAVYLCASSPGVAGNTIYFGEGSWLTVV.

In its sample, this clonotype was seen many times. The J gene is TRBJ2-5, the V gene TRBV11-2; 10 nucleotides agree with TRBD2. Germline CDR1 SGHAT, CDR2 FQNNGV. Trimming cost V 4 bases and J 2 bases; bases outside gene matches: 19. CDR3 length equals 20 residues. The DNA of the CDR3 is TGTGCCAGCAGCTCAGGGCTGGGTCTAGCGGGAGTTTTCTTACAAGAGACCCAGTACTTC. It yields the protein CASSSGLGLAGVFLQETQYF.

This clonotype showed up just a few times. V is TRBV4-1 and J is TRBJ1-4, with 7 positions matching TRBD1. J was trimmed by 8 bases and V by 5 bases; bases with no gene match: 5. The germline V gene encodes CDR1 MGHRA and CDR2 YSYEKL. CDR3 length: 13 amino acids. CDR3 region: CASSRGRGEKLFF. As DNA, the CDR3 is TGCGCCAGCAGCAGGGGGCGGGGAGAAAAACTGTTTTTT.

The chain couples TRBV29-1 to TRBJ2-4, with a weak D call TRBD2 (6 bases). Germline CDR1 reads SQVTM; CDR2 reads ANQGSEA. With 4 bases removed from V and 0 bases from J, the gap between germline ends came to 19 bases. There are 17 residues in the CDR3. The CDR3 region is CSVVGNSGALAKNIQYF. In DNA form, the CDR3 reads TGCAGCGTTGTCGGGAATAGCGGAGCACTAGCCAAAAACATTCAGTACTTC.

This clonotype occurred many times. This sequence joins TRBV3-1 and TRBJ2-1, with D tentatively TRBD2 (6 bases). This CDR3 is 13 amino acids long. CDR1 is LGHDT and CDR2 is YNNKEL in the germline V gene (reference sequence). V dropped 2 bases and J dropped 12 bases, with 14 bases sitting between them. CDR3 in amino acids: CASSQIREKGQFF. CDR3 coding DNA: TGTGCCAGCAGCCAAATCCGGGAGAAGGGGCAGTTCTTC.